These 4 T cell receptor beta chains share one sample of origin, sequenced in a study of tumor and adjacent non-tumor tissue in lung cancer. This sample's RNA came from whole unsorted tissue. The library came from three nested PCR rounds adapted from ARM-PCR protocols. In TCRdb, the multiplex PCR reads were re-called with MiXCR into one record per CDR3 protein. The sample holds about 120,000 distinct CDR3 sequences, 66% seen once. What was sequenced was lung tumor tissue. The receptors shown here come from a man in his thirties or forties with non-small cell lung cancer.

With regard to this clonotype: Germline and junction disagree at one end, which may indicate a read error. J is TRBJ2-3 and V is TRBV7-2; D call uncertain. The CDR3 has 12 residues. The germline V gene encodes CDR1 SGHTA and CDR2 FQGNSA. The CDR3 DNA sequence: TGTGCCAGCAGCACCATCACAGATACGCAATATTTT. It yields the protein CASSTITDTQYF. Filled out from reference TRBV7-2 and TRBJ2-3, the complete variable domain reads GAGVSQSPSNKVTEKGKDVELRCDPISGHTALYWYRQSLGQGLEFLIYFQGNSAPDKSGLPSDRFSAERTGGSVSTLTIQRTQQEDSAVYLCASSTITDTQYFGPGTRLTVL.

As concerns this clonotype: A much larger clone differs from this one at a single base, so this may be a read error. V is TRBV29-1 and J is TRBJ2-3; possible D gene TRBD2, 5 bases. The CDR3 totals 15 residues. Germline V lookup: CDR1 SQVTM, CDR2 ANQGSEA. V was shortened by 5 bases and J by 6 bases, with 21 bases between the two germline ends. CDR3 amino acids: CSVRMDGAAKDTQYF. The CDR3 region has the DNA TGCAGCGTTAGAATGGATGGAGCGGCAAAGGATACGCAGTATTTT.

Turning to this clonotype: At one end, the junction sequence differs from germline, possibly due to a read error. The chain recombines TRBV4-3 with TRBJ2-6; D is unresolved. Germline loops: CDR1 LGHNA, CDR2 YSLEER. The CDR3 is 15 residues long. CDR3 nucleotide sequence: TGCGTCAGCACCCCTACCCCCTCTGTGGCCAACATCCTGACTTTC. Translated, it gives CVSTPTPSVANILTF.

On this clonotype itself: The germline gene is not matched at one end of the junction; a read error may be the cause. Here the CDR3 DNA reads TGTAGTGCTAGCGGGGAAGACGCCTACGAGCAGTTCTTC. It translates to CSASGEDAYEQFF. The V gene is TRBV20-1, the J gene TRBJ2-7, with 9 positions matching TRBD2. The end of the DNA aligns better with TRBJ2-1, so the J call may be wrong. Germline V gene sequence: CDR1 DFQATT, CDR2 SNEGSKA (reference sequence). The CDR3 contains 13 residues.